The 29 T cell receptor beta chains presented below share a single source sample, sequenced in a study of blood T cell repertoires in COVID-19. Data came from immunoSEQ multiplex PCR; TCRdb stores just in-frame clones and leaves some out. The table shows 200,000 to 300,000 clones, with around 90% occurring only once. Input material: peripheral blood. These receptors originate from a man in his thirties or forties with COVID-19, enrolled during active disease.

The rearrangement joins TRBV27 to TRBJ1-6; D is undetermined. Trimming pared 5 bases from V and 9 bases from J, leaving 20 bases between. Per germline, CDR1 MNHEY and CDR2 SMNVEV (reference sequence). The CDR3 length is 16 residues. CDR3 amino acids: CASSPLVGSRSSPLHF. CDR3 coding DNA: TGTGCCAGCAGTCCCCTCGTCGGGAGTCGGAGTTCACCCCTCCACTTT.

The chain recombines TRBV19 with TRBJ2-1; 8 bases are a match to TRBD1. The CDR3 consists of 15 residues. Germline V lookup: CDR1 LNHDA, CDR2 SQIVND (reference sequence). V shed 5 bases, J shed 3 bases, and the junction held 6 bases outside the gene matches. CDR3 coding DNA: TGTGCCAGTAGTTCACAGGGGGGACTCTACAATGAGCAGTTCTTC. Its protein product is CASSSQGGLYNEQFF.

CDR3 residues: CASSAQGRHNSNQPQHF. The CDR3 coding sequence is TGTGCCAGCAGTGCACAGGGGAGACACAATAGCAATCAGCCCCAGCATTTT. The chain recombines TRBV21-1 with TRBJ1-5; the table calls TRBD1, which could not be checked here. TRBV21-1 is a listed pseudogene. The CDR3 sequence is 17 residues long.

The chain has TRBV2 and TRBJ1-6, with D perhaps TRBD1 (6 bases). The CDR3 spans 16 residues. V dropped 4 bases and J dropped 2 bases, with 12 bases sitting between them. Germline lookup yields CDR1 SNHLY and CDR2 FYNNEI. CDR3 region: CASSVDSGPYNSPLHF. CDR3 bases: TGTGCCAGCAGTGTGGACAGTGGCCCCTATAATTCACCCCTCCACTTT.

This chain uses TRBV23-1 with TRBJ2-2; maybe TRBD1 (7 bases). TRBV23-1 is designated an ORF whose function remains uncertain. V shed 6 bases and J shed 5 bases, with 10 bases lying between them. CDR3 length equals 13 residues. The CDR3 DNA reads TGCGCCAGCAGCCCAGGGGGGACCGGGGAGCTGTTTTTT. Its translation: CASSPGGTGELFF.

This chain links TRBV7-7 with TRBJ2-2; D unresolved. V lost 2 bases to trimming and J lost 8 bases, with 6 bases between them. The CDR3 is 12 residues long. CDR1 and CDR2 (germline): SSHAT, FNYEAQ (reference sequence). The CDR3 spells CASSLRVGELFF. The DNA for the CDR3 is TGTGCCAGCAGCTTACGGGTGGGGGAGCTGTTTTTT.

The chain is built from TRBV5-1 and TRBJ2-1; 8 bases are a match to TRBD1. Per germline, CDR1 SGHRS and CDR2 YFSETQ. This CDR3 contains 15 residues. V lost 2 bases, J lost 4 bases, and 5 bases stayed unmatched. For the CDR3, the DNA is TGCGCCAGCAGCTTATGGACAGGGAATTACAATGAGCAGTTCTTC. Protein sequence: CASSLWTGNYNEQFF.

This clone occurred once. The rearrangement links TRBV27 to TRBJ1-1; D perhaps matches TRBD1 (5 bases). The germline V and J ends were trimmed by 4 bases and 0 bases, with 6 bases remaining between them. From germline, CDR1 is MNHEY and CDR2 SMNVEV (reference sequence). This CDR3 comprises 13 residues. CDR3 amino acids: CASSYRMNTEAFF. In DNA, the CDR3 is TGTGCCAGCAGTTACAGGATGAACACTGAAGCTTTCTTT.

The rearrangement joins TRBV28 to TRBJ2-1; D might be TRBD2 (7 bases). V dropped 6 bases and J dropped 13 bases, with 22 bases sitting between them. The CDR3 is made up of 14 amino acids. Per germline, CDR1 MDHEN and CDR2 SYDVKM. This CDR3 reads CASSMDRGAFIQFF. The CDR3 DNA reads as TGTGCCAGCAGCATGGACCGGGGGGCCTTTATTCAGTTCTTC.

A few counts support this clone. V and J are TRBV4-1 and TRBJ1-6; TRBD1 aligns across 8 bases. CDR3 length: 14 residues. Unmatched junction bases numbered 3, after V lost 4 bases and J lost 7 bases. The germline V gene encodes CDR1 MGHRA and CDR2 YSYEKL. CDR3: CASSPGQGNSPLHF. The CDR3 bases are TGCGCCAGCAGCCCCGGACAGGGAAATTCACCCCTCCACTTT.

The CDR3 reads CASGPGEAFF. As DNA, the CDR3 is TGTGCCAGCGGGCCGGGAGAAGCTTTCTTT. V usage is TRBV7-9 and J usage is TRBJ1-1; D not certain. V was shortened by 8 bases and J by 8 bases, with 9 bases between the two germline ends. The CDR3 is 10 residues long. Germline V CDR1 and CDR2: SEHNR, FQNEAQ (reference sequence).

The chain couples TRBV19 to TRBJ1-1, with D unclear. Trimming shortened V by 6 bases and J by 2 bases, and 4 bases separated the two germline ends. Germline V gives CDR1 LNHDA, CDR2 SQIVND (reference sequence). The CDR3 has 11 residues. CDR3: CASRLNTEAFF. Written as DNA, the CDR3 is TGTGCCAGTAGATTAAACACTGAAGCTTTCTTT.

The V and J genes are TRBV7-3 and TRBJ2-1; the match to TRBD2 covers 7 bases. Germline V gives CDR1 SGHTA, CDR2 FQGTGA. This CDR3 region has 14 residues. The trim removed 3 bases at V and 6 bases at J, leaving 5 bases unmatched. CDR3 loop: CASSFSSGPNEQFF. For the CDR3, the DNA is TGTGCCAGCAGCTTTTCTAGCGGTCCCAATGAGCAGTTCTTC.

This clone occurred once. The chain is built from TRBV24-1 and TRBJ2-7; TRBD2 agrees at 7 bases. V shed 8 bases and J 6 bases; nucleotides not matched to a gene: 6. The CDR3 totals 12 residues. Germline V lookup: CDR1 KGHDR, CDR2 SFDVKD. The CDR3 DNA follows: TGTGCCACCATTCCCCCGGGGGGCGAGCAGTACTTC. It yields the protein CATIPPGGEQYF.

Here the CDR3 DNA reads TGTGCCAGCAGCGAGAGGGCGGACACTGAAGCTTTCTTT. It encodes CASSERADTEAFF. The V call is TRBV9, the J call TRBJ1-1, with D uncertain. CDR1 SGDLS and CDR2 YYNGEE come from the germline V gene. V was shortened by 3 bases and J by 3 bases, with 9 bases between the two germline ends. The CDR3 has 13 residues.

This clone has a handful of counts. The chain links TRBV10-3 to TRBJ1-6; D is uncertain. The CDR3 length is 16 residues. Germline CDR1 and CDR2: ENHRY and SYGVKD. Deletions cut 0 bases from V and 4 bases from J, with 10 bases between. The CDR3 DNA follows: TGTGCCATCAGTGAGTCGCCACTCACTTATAATTCACCCCTCCACTTT. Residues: CAISESPLTYNSPLHF.

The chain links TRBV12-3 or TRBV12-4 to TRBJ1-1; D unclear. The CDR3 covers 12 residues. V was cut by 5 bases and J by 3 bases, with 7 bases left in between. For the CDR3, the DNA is TGTGCCAGCAGTCCCCGGGACACTGAAGCTTTCTTT. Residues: CASSPRDTEAFF.

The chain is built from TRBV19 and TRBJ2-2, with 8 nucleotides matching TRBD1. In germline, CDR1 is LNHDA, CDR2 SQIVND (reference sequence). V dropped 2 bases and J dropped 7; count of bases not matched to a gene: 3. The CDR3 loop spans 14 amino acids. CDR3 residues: CASSIQGAIGELFF. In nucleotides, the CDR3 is TGTGCCAGTAGTATACAGGGGGCGATCGGGGAGCTGTTTTTT.

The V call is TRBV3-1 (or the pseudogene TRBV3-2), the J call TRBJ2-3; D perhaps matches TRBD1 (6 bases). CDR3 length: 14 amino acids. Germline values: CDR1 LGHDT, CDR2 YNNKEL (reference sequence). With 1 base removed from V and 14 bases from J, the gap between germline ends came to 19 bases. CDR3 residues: CASSQVVGQFLPYF. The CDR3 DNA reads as TGTGCCAGCAGCCAAGTCGTAGGACAGTTCCTACCGTATTTT.

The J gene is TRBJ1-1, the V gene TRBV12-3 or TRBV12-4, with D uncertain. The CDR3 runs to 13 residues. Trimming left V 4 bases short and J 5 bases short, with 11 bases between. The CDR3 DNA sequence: TGTGCCAGCAGTTCCGGACTAGGGACTGAAGCTTTCTTT. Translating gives CASSSGLGTEAFF.

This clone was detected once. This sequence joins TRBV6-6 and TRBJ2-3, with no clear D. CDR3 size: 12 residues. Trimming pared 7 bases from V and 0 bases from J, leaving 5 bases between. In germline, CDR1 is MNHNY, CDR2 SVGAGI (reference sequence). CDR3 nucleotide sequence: TGTGCCAGCACCGGGAGCACAGATACGCAGTATTTT. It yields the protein CASTGSTDTQYF.

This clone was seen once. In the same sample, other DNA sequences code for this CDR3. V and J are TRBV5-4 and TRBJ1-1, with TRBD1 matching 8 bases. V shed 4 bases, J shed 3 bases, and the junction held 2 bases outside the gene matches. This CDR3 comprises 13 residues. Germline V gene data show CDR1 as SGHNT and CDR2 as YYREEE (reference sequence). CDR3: CASSRQGYTEAFF. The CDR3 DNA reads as TGTGCCAGCAGCCGACAGGGGTACACTGAAGCTTTCTTT.

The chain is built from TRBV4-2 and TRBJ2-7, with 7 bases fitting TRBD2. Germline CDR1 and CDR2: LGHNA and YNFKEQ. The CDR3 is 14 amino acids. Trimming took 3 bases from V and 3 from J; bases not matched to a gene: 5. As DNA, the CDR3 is TGTGCCAGCAGCCACGGACTAGGGAGCTACGAGCAGTACTTC. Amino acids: CASSHGLGSYEQYF.

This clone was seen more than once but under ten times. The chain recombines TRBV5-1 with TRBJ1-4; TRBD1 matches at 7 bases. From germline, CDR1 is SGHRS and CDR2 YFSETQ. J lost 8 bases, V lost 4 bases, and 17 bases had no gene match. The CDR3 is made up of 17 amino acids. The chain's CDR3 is CASSLQPRTSGGEKLFF. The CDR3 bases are TGCGCCAGCAGCCTACAACCTAGGACTTCAGGGGGGGAAAAACTGTTTTTT.

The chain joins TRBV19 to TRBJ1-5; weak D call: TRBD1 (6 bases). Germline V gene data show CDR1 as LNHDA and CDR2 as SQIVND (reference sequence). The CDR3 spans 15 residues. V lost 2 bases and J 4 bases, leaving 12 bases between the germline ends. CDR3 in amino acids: CASSIRGGSNQPQHF. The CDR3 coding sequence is TGTGCCAGTAGTATAAGAGGGGGAAGTAATCAGCCCCAGCATTTT.

The chain's CDR3 is CASSPSGPLPTYGYTF. DNA for the CDR3: TGTGCCAGTAGTCCCTCGGGTCCCCTTCCAACATATGGCTACACCTTC. The V and J genes are TRBV19 and TRBJ1-2, with unresolved D. This CDR3 is built from 16 residues. The V and J ends lost 5 bases and 5 bases respectively, with 21 bases between them. Germline CDR1 reads LNHDA; CDR2 reads SQIVND (reference sequence).

The CDR3 spells CASSLGTSSSNYGYTF. In nucleotides, the CDR3 is TGCGCCAGCAGCCTCGGGACATCCTCGTCTAACTATGGCTACACCTTC. The gene calls are TRBV5-1 and TRBJ1-2, with D perhaps TRBD1 (6 bases). CDR1 and CDR2 from the germline V gene are SGHRS and YFSETQ. Deletions cut 4 bases from V and 0 bases from J, with 16 bases between. The CDR3 loop spans 16 amino acids.

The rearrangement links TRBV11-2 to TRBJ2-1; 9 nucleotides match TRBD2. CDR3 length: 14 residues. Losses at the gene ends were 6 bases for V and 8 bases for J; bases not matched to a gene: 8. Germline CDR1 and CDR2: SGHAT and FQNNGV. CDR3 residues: CASSDAGGLYEQFF. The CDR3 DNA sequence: TGTGCCAGCAGTGATGCGGGGGGGCTGTATGAGCAGTTCTTC.

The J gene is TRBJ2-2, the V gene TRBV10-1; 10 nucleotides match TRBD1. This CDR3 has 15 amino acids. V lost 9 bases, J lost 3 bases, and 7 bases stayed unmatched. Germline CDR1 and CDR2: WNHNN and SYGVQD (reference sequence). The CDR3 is CASSVGQGYTGELFF. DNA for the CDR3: TGCGCCAGTAGCGTGGGACAGGGGTACACCGGGGAGCTGTTTTTT.